The 6 T cell receptor beta chains presented below share a single source sample, sequenced in a study of cytomegalovirus exposure and HLA in healthy donors. PCR was performed using 60 Vbeta and 13 Jbeta primers. The protocol was immunoSEQ multiplex PCR, while the TCRdb copy is restricted to in-frame clones and leaves out a portion. The repertoire holds 200,000 or so clones, with about four fifths as singletons. The sequenced material came from PBMCs. These receptors were taken from a woman aged 30 to 39 in good health and CMV-seropositive.

The V call is TRBV6-1, the J call TRBJ2-5; tentatively, D is TRBD2 (6 bases). The germline V and J ends were trimmed by 8 bases and 4 bases, with 20 bases remaining between them. Germline loops: CDR1 MNHNS, CDR2 SASEGT. This CDR3 comprises 15 residues. CDR3: CASGVFREKGETQYF. The CDR3 bases are TGTGCCAGCGGAGTATTCCGGGAGAAGGGAGAGACCCAGTACTTC.

V and J are TRBV5-1 and TRBJ1-2, with D possibly matching TRBD1 (5 bases). The CDR3 contains 15 residues. The V gene's germline CDR1 is SGHRS and CDR2 YFSETQ. The V end lost 4 bases, the J end lost 5 bases, and 18 bases lay between the germline ends. CDR3 sequence reads: CASSGTGDIMYGYTF. The CDR3 DNA is TGCGCCAGCAGCGGAACAGGAGATATTATGTATGGCTACACCTTC.

The CDR3 DNA reads TGTGCCAGCAGCCTGGACAGGGGGGTGAACGAGCAGTACTTC. Amino acid sequence: CASSLDRGVNEQYF. This rearrangement joins TRBV5-6 to TRBJ2-7; 10 bases fit TRBD1. J was trimmed by 5 bases and V by 4 bases; bases with no gene match: 6. The germline gives CDR1 SGHDT, CDR2 YYEEEE. CDR3 length: 14 amino acids.

CDR3 DNA: TGTGCCAGCAGCTTGGTTGGCCGGGGTAAGGAGACCCAGTACTTC. Protein: CASSLVGRGKETQYF. The gene calls are TRBV5-4 and TRBJ2-5; weak D call: TRBD2 (5 bases). Germline lookup yields CDR1 SGHNT and CDR2 YYREEE (reference sequence). CDR3 size: 15 residues. The V end was cut by 0 bases, the J end by 5 bases, with 14 bases between. Based on the CDR3 plus reference TRBV5-4 and TRBJ2-5, the full variable domain is ETGVTQSPTHLIKTRGQQVTLRCSSQSGHNTVSWYQQALGQGPQFIFQYYREEENGRGNFPPRFSGLQFPNYSSELNVNALELDDSALYLCASSLVGRGKETQYFGPGTRLLVL.

The CDR3 region has the DNA TGTGCCAGCAGTGAAATTCTGACAGACACTGAAGCTTTCTTT. Its translation: CASSEILTDTEAFF. This sequence joins TRBV6-1 and TRBJ1-1, with D possibly TRBD1 on 5 matching bases. CDR3 size: 14 residues. Germline V gene lookup returns CDR1 MNHNS and CDR2 SASEGT. V shed 2 bases and J shed 3 bases, with 10 bases lying between them.

This clone was counted between two and nine times. The rearrangement uses TRBV28 and TRBJ2-3; maybe TRBD2 (6 bases). V was shortened by 6 bases and J by 0 bases, with 13 bases between the two germline ends. The length of the CDR3 is 15 residues. Germline V CDR1 and CDR2: MDHEN, SYDVKM. CDR3 sequence (DNA): TGTGCCAGCAGATTTAGCGGACTCAGCACAGATACGCAGTATTTT. Protein: CASRFSGLSTDTQYF.